This T cell receptor (beta chain) was captured by sequencing in a study of blood T cell repertoires in COVID-19 (dated by TCRdb to about 2020). With regard to the full study: The collaborator samples originated in the United States, Italy and Spain and spanned the acute and convalescent phases of COVID-19. The material from the prospective study consisted of cDNA or gDNA derived from T cells, B-cell-depleted T cells, or PBMCs. Deeply sampled blood TCRbeta repertoires from subjects exposed to, actively infected with, or recovered from COVID-19 were included in the dataset. The repertoires were made available in a free public database intended to serve as a resource for research on the immune response to SARS-CoV-2. Samples came from the ongoing ImmuneRACE study (first 160 participants) plus 1,254 subjects from 6 global collaborators. A de-identified subject ID, COVID-19 status, age in years and sex were almost always included in the sample metadata. HLA class I and class II types, where available, came from metadata supplied by the sample provider rather than from assay-based typing. The research as a whole found: The quantity of clinical and demographic metadata differed by source and by participant and was supplied without curation.

The immunoSEQ Assay, a bias-controlled multiplex PCR, was used to amplify TCRbeta CDR3 regions from genomic DNA. As for the authors' bioinformatics: The number of nucleated cells in each sample was estimated from the amplification of reference gene primers within the assay. Sequence reads were collapsed and filtered to measure the absolute abundance of every unique TCRbeta CDR3 rearrangement. Productive Simpson clonality was computed per sample as the square root of Simpson's diversity index over productive rearrangements. TCRdb holds this immuneACCESS table with in-frame rearrangements only. Some clones are missing; in checked studies, unresolved V genes explain under half, and the rest has no known cause. V and J calls and clone size follow that table, whereas D and trimming were derived from the DNA. Across this sample there are approximately 440,000 clones, with 80% to 95% seen only once. Under 0.7% of the sample is held by the ten biggest clonotypes.

Between the V and J ends, shortened by 3 bases and 3 bases respectively, the junction contains 6 bases. From the cysteine up to the phenylalanine, the CDR3 has a length of 12 residues. Only the CDR3 DNA stays, 36 bases, in frame from base 1. CDR1 and CDR2, per the germline V gene, are MDHEN and SYDVKM. In the prospective study, participants were 18 to 89 years old, resided in fewer than 25 geographic areas of the United States, and were enrolled through a virtual design. In the prospective study, cohorts were assigned on the basis of participant-reported clinical history obtained from a screening survey and a study questionnaire. Recovered participants in ImmuneRACE Cohort 3 were defined by two consecutive negative NP/OP PCR tests, clearance by a healthcare professional, or resolution of symptoms. Each participant in the prospective study had whole blood, serum and a nasopharyngeal or oropharyngeal swab collected by mobile phlebotomists. Prospective study participants could optionally give additional blood draws and questionnaires over a roughly 2-month period. Blood samples from the prospective study were shipped frozen or at room temperature prior to DNA extraction.

Comments on this clone: Its antigen target is currently unknown. No base-level quality is on record; no much larger clone is a single base apart.

This receptor chain uses TRBV28 and TRBJ2-7, with the D gene not confidently named. This TCR was recovered from a man between 18 and 29 years old who had recovered from COVID-19. Input material: PBMCs or T cells enriched from blood (not recorded which). The CDR3 protein sequence reads: CASSFGSYEQYF. The DNA sequence reads TGTGCCAGCAGTTTTGGCAGCTACGAGCAGTACTTC.